The clone carrying this T cell receptor (beta chain) qualifies as medium-sized. Its target is not known. As part of library construction, unique molecular identifiers were attached to individual cDNA molecules. TCRdb passed the 5' RACE reads through MiXCR, listing each CDR3 protein once. The profile covers around 40,000 distinct CDR3 sequences, with roughly 6% appearing a single time and approximately 6% taken by the ten largest. This sample was taken from a study of early T cells in non-severe SARS-CoV-2 infection. Study-level information: Sequenced material consisted of bulk RNA (from unsorted whole blood), and chains were unpaired.

Regarding the study as a whole: Anti-spike CD8 responses were favored by VDJdb matching, which missed private and CD4 specificities.

V lost 7 bases, J lost 8 bases, and 8 bases stayed unmatched. The CDR3 extends over 12 amino acids. Germline V gene sequence: CDR1 SQVTM, CDR2 ANQGSEA. The clonotype comes from an adult who was a healthcare worker with PCR-confirmed SARS-CoV-2 infection or an uninfected control (not recorded which). The chain employs TRBV29-1 and TRBJ2-1; 7 bases match TRBD2. The sequencing input was whole blood. This CDR3 is CSARGSGDEQFF. The CDR3 DNA is TGCAGCGCGCGGGGGTCTGGGGATGAGCAGTTCTTC.